This T cell receptor beta chain stems from a study of CD8+CD57+ T cells in acquired aplastic anemia. The wider study: 3.2 ug was the average amount of DNA from sorted CD4+ and CD8+ cells. Study results and limitations: Around 29 shared CD8+ CDR3s appeared highly expressed within patients' immunodominant clones.

In this sample, this clonotype turned up many times. Its antigen is unidentified. Only patients with CD8+CD57+ cell expansion on flow cytometry were chosen for sequencing. With no exception, the patients had severe acquired aplastic anemia. Patients were untreated when blood was sampled. The ends were cut back, 1 base at V and 6 bases at J, with 13 bases in the middle. This CDR3 has 13 residues. Germline values: CDR1 DFQATT, CDR2 SNEGSKA (reference sequence). Genomic DNA was employed as the template in profiling TCR beta VDJ and CDR3. TCRdb itself ran the reads through MiXCR, one entry per CDR3 protein. The sample holds under 200,000 distinct CDR3 sequences, roughly 45% seen once.

The material sequenced was sorted CD4+, CD8+, or CD8+CD57+ T cells (not recorded which) from PBMCs. The clonotype originates from a human donor with aplastic anemia. The V gene is TRBV20-1, the J gene TRBJ2-7, with D perhaps TRBD1 or TRBD2 (6 bases each). This CDR3 reads CSARGVEGGEQYF. CDR3 nucleotides: TGCAGTGCTAGAGGAGTTGAGGGGGGCGAGCAGTACTTC.